This entry lists 15 T cell receptor beta chains sequenced from one sample in a study of Graves' ophthalmopathy and Graves' hyperthyroidism. Amplification from RNA transcripts yielded the TCR beta CDR3 regions. Second-round multiplex PCR came after first-round RT-PCR with HTBI primers. TCRdb re-analysed the multiplex PCR reads in MiXCR, keeping a single row per CDR3 protein. The table shows hundreds of thousands of distinct CDR3 sequences, with just over 40% occurring only once. Sequencing was carried out using peripheral blood. The receptors originated from an adult man with Graves' ophthalmopathy.

Worth noting for this clonotype: One junction end does not reproduce the germline sequence, and a read error may be involved. The gene calls are TRBV10-3 and TRBJ2-7, with D unresolved. CDR1 is ENHRY, CDR2 SYGVKD, per germline. The CDR3 totals 14 residues. The CDR3 reads CASSEWVISYEQYF. As DNA, the CDR3 is TGTGCCAGCAGTGAGTGGGTTATCTCCTACGAGCAGTACTTC.

A word on this clonotype: At one boundary the junction diverges from the germline segment, which might be a read error. The chain combines TRBV10-3 with TRBJ2-2; TRBD2 matches at 9 bases. There are 18 residues in the CDR3. CDR1 ENHRY and CDR2 SYGVKD come from the germline V gene. This CDR3 is CASSEAYLAGTHTGELFF. The CDR3 region has the DNA TGTGCCAGCAGTGAAGCCTACCTAGCGGGGACCCACACCGGGGAGCTGTTTTTT.

With respect to this clonotype: Just one base apart from a much larger clone, this may be a read error. This sequence joins TRBV20-1 and TRBJ1-4; maybe TRBD1 (5 bases). The CDR3 length is 12 residues. Germline CDR1 reads DFQATT; CDR2 reads SNEGSKA (reference sequence). V was clipped by 6 bases and J by 6 bases, with 11 bases between them. This chain's CDR3 is CSAWDPYEKLFF. The DNA of the CDR3 is TGCAGTGCATGGGACCCTTATGAAAAACTGTTTTTT.

Only a few counts were recorded for this clonotype. The chain is built from TRBV3-1 and TRBJ2-7, with D maybe TRBD1 (5 bases). V was cut by 0 bases and J by 0 bases, with 12 bases left in between. Germline-derived CDR1 and CDR2 are LGHDT and YNNKEL (reference sequence). The CDR3 has 16 residues. CDR3 sequence (DNA): TGTGCCAGCAGCCAAGATCAGGACACGGCCTCCTACGAGCAGTACTTC. Translated: CASSQDQDTASYEQYF.

This clonotype has at least ten counts. The V gene is TRBV7-8, the J gene TRBJ2-2; tentative D call: TRBD1 (6 bases). This CDR3 has 16 residues. From germline, CDR1 is SGHVS and CDR2 FQNEAQ. The V and J ends lost 5 bases and 0 bases respectively, with 13 bases between them. The CDR3 is CASSTRTVSNTGELFF. CDR3 DNA sequence: TGTGCCAGCAGCACCCGGACAGTCTCGAACACCGGGGAGCTGTTTTTT.

This rearrangement joins TRBV20-1 to TRBJ2-7; TRBD2 matches 11 bases. The V gene's germline CDR1 is DFQATT and CDR2 SNEGSKA (reference sequence). The length of the CDR3 is 17 residues. With V trimmed by 3 bases and J by 3 bases, 13 bases remained unmatched. The CDR3 here is CSARGLAEAGGIYEQYF. The DNA for the CDR3 is TGCAGTGCTAGGGGACTAGCGGAAGCCGGGGGGATCTACGAGCAGTACTTC.

Details on this clonotype: This may arise from a read error, as a much more abundant clone is one base away. This chain uses TRBV9 with TRBJ2-7, with TRBD2 matching 7 bases. In germline, CDR1 is SGDLS, CDR2 YYNGEE. The CDR3 is 16 amino acids. The V gene end was trimmed by 0 bases and the J gene end by 5 bases; junction bases not matched to a gene: 11. CDR3 sequence reads: CASSVAGSPGGDEQYF. The CDR3, as DNA: TGTGCCAGCAGCGTAGCGGGCAGCCCGGGAGGTGACGAGCAGTACTTC.

This clonotype appeared a few times. The chain's CDR3 is CASSQVRGGPGETQYF. CDR3 nucleotides: TGCGCCAGCAGCCAAGTGCGGGGGGGCCCTGGAGAGACCCAGTACTTC. The gene calls are TRBV4-1 and TRBJ2-5; 9 nucleotides match TRBD2. Losses at the gene ends were 1 base for V and 4 bases for J; bases not matched to a gene: 7. Germline CDR1 is MGHRA and CDR2 is YSYEKL. The CDR3 is 16 amino acids.

This clonotype was seen repeatedly, ten times or more. The V call is TRBV13, the J call TRBJ1-4, with unresolved D. CDR1 PRHDT and CDR2 FYEKMQ come from the germline V gene (reference sequence). With 5 bases removed from V and 8 bases from J, the gap between germline ends came to 15 bases. CDR3 length: 14 amino acids. CDR3 in amino acids: CASSRKTRVEKLFF. Here the CDR3 DNA reads TGTGCCAGCAGCCGAAAGACAAGAGTCGAAAAACTGTTTTTT.

This clonotype has just one count. The chain uses TRBV5-1 and TRBJ1-4; D gene unclear. V was trimmed by 3 bases and J by 8 bases, leaving 14 bases between them. Germline lookup yields CDR1 SGHRS and CDR2 YFSETQ. CDR3 size: 14 residues. The chain's CDR3 is CASSSSGMEEKLFF. In nucleotides, the CDR3 is TGCGCCAGCAGCTCGAGCGGGATGGAGGAAAAACTGTTTTTT.

This clonotype was counted ten times or more. The V call is TRBV7-3, the J call TRBJ2-7; 7 nucleotides match TRBD1. This CDR3 has 13 residues. The germline V gene has CDR1 SGHTA and CDR2 FQGTGA. The J segment lost 6 bases and the V segment lost 0 bases, leaving 2 bases of the junction unmatched. The DNA of the CDR3 is TGTGCCAGCAGCTTAACAGGGGGCCGCGAGCAGTACTTC. Its protein product is CASSLTGGREQYF.

This clonotype was picked up a small number of times. The chain links TRBV30 to TRBJ1-5; D remains ambiguous. V lost 0 bases to trimming and J lost 7 bases, with 10 bases between them. This CDR3 region has 13 residues. Germline CDR1 and CDR2: GTSNPN and SVGIG (reference sequence). For the CDR3, the DNA is TGTGCCTGGAGTGTACGACAAGACCAGCCCCAGCATTTT. Residues: CAWSVRQDQPQHF.

The chain has TRBV7-3 and TRBJ2-2; D may be TRBD2 (6 bases). Germline CDR1 is SGHTA and CDR2 is FQGTGA. The CDR3 loop spans 15 amino acids. The V gene lost 0 bases and the J gene lost 8 bases, with 13 bases spanning the gap. The CDR3 sequence is CASSLTTRGFGELFF. In DNA, the CDR3 is TGTGCCAGCAGCTTAACCACCCGGGGGTTTGGGGAGCTGTTTTTT.

The chain uses TRBV12-3 or TRBV12-4 and TRBJ2-6, with 15 bases matching TRBD2. CDR3 length: 17 amino acids. With 6 bases clipped from V and 0 bases from J, the junction kept 0 bases outside the gene matches. Here the CDR3 reads CASRGLAGGSGANVLTF. The CDR3 nucleotides are TGTGCCAGCAGGGGACTAGCGGGAGGCTCTGGGGCCAACGTCCTGACTTTC.

J is TRBJ1-1 and V is TRBV5-1; 8 bases fit TRBD1. The V segment lost 0 bases and the J segment 0 bases; nucleotides outside the gene matches: 7. CDR1 SGHRS and CDR2 YFSETQ come from the germline V gene. CDR3 length: 17 residues. CDR3 bases: TGCGCCAGCAGCTTGGGTGGGACAGGAAACGTGAACACTGAAGCTTTCTTT. It translates to CASSLGGTGNVNTEAFF.